Here is one T cell receptor beta chain with its context. The source of the sample is a study of blood T cell repertoires in COVID-19. Whole-study context: Both acute and convalescent COVID-19 samples were obtained from the United States, Italy and Spain. Sources were T cells, B-cell-depleted T cells, or PBMCs; the material itself was cDNA or gDNA.

The V gene's germline CDR1 is SGHTA and CDR2 FQGNSA. Unmatched junction bases numbered 6, after V lost 2 bases and J lost 5 bases. The CDR3 loop spans 15 amino acids. Produced via immunoSEQ multiplex PCR; TCRdb's table is partial and in-frame only. Of about 220,000 clones in the sample, 82% were seen once. The chain recombines TRBV7-2 with TRBJ1-2; 9 bases agree with TRBD1. Sequencing was done on a sample of peripheral blood. The sequence came from a woman in her 70s with COVID-19, enrolled during active disease. CDR3: CASSLPPGQGYGYTF. CDR3 sequence (DNA): TGTGCCAGCAGCTTACCCCCGGGACAGGGATATGGCTACACCTTC. Full variable domain (remainder filled in from reference TRBV7-2 and TRBJ1-2): GAGVSQSPSNKVTEKGKDVELRCDPISGHTALYWYRQSLGQGLEFLIYFQGNSAPDKSGLPSDRFSAERTGGSVSTLTIQRTQQEDSAVYLCASSLPPGQGYGYTFGSGTRLTVV.